What follows describes a single T cell receptor beta chain. Its antigen remains unidentified. The sample is drawn from a study of OX40 agonist ivuxolimab in advanced cancers. The wider study: Patients received ivuxolimab, an intravenous treatment, every 2 weeks at 0.01 to 10 mg/kg. Prior checkpoint blockade (anti-PD-1, anti-PD-L1 or anti-CTLA-4) was permitted; around 39% had it. Overall study findings and caveats: Clonal expansion from baseline to week 6 occurred in both CD4+ and CD8+ T cells.

Generated by immunoSEQ multiplex PCR, the TCRdb table keeps only in-frame clones and is missing some. This repertoire shows 85,000 to 120,000 clones, 90% found once; its top ten account for more than 0.4%. The germline V gene has CDR1 SQVTM and CDR2 ANQGSEA. This CDR3 has 14 residues. V lost 1 base, J lost 6 bases, and 13 bases lay in between. This chain joins TRBV29-1 and TRBJ2-4, with D perhaps TRBD2 (6 bases). The clonotype comes from an adult with an advanced solid tumor such as melanoma, head and neck, liver or kidney cancer. Source: CD4+ or CD8+ T cells sorted from blood, taken in a trial of the OX40 agonist ivuxolimab. The CDR3 nucleotides are TGCAGCGTTGAAGGGGTCGTGGGGGGAAACATTCAGTACTTC. Amino acid sequence: CSVEGVVGGNIQYF.